The subject of this entry is one T cell receptor (beta chain). Its antigen remains unknown. The sample belongs to a study of CD8 T cells in Susac syndrome. Random hexamers were used to reverse transcribe the RNA input (about 0.45 to 1 ug). Amplification of TCR beta CDR3 by immunoSEQ multiplex PCR spanned 54 Vbeta and 13 Jbeta. TCRdb passed the immunoSEQ multiplex PCR reads through MiXCR, listing each CDR3 protein once. The sample has 150,000 or so distinct CDR3 sequences, roughly 94% seen once. General study findings and limits: The study admitted that it had a relatively small number of individuals in its TCR sequencing and HLA analysis.

The sequenced sample consisted of CD4+ T cells from PBMCs. This receptor was identified in a human donor with multiple sclerosis.

The CDR3 here is CAIRSIAGEYNEQFF. DNA for the CDR3: TGTGCCATCAGATCTATAGCGGGAGAGTACAATGAGCAGTTCTTC. This chain uses TRBV10-3 with TRBJ2-1, with 9 positions matching TRBD2. The V gene end was trimmed by 6 bases and the J gene end by 4 bases; junction bases not matched to a gene: 7. The germline V gene encodes CDR1 ENHRY and CDR2 SYGVKD. The CDR3 loop spans 15 amino acids.